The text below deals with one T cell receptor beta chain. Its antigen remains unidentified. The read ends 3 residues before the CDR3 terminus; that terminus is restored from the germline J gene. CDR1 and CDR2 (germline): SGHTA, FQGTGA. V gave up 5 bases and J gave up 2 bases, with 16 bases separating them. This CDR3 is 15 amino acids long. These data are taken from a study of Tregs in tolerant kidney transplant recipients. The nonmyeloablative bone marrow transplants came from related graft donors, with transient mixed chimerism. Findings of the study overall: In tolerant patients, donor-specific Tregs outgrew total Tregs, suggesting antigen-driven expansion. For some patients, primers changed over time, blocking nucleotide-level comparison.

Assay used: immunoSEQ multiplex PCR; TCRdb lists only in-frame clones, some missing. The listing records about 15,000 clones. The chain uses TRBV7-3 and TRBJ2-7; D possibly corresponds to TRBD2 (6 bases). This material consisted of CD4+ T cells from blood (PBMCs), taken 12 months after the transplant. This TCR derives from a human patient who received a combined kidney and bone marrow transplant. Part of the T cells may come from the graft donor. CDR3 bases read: TGTGCCAGCAGCCCTCAAGCGGGTCGCGCCTACGAG. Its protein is CASSPQAGRAYE. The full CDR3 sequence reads CASSPQAGRAYEQYF.